This T cell receptor beta chain appears in the sequencing data of a study of PD-1 blockade in classical Hodgkin lymphoma. General study points: Repertoire difference causes, possibly disease activity or prior therapy, remain undefined.

Measured with immunoSEQ multiplex PCR; TCRdb has only the in-frame clones, and not every one. Of some 23,000 clones in the sample, around 81% were seen once. The V end lost 2 bases, the J end lost 0 bases, and 10 bases lay between the germline ends. The germline V gene encodes CDR1 SGHTA and CDR2 FQGNSA. The CDR3 extends over 16 amino acids. With respect to this clone: Its antigen is not identified.

All patients experienced relapse after autologous stem cell transplantation, and brentuximab vedotin exposure was variable. The chain has TRBV7-2 and TRBJ2-2; D is uncertain. The receptor was derived from a human donor with classical Hodgkin lymphoma. This specimen consisted of peripheral blood mononuclear cells (PBMCs), obtained before the second cycle of nivolumab. This CDR3 reads CASSLRMAANTGELFF. The CDR3 DNA sequence: TGTGCCAGCAGCTTAAGGATGGCAGCGAACACCGGGGAGCTGTTTTTT.